This passage covers 10 T cell receptor beta chains from one sample sequenced in a study of cytomegalovirus exposure and HLA in healthy donors (dated by TCRdb to 2015 to 2018). The method was the immunoSEQ multiplex PCR assay. TCRdb took over this immuneACCESS table, retaining in-frame rearrangements with V and J assigned. Such tables are incomplete; in checked studies, under half of the missing clones stem from an unresolved V gene, and the remainder is unexplained. The sample yields approximately 99,000 clones; over 75% were counted once. The ten largest clonotypes hold about 3% of the sample. Sample: PBMCs. The receptor set was obtained from a woman under 30 in good health and CMV-seronegative.

The genes are TRBV7-3 and TRBJ1-1; D is perhaps TRBD1 (5 bases). V gave up 5 bases and J gave up 3 bases, with 10 bases separating them. Germline CDR1 is SGHTA and CDR2 is FQGTGA. This CDR3 has 13 residues. The CDR3 sequence is CASSQTVYTEAFF. CDR3 nucleotides: TGTGCCAGCAGCCAGACAGTTTACACTGAAGCTTTCTTT. The whole variable domain, filled in from reference TRBV7-3 and TRBJ1-1, reads GAGVSQTPSNKVTEKGKYVELRCDPISGHTALYWYRQSLGQGPEFLIYFQGTGAADDSGLPNDRFFAVRPEGSVSTLKIQRTERGDSAVYLCASSQTVYTEAFFGQGTRLTVV.

This chain uses TRBV30 with TRBJ1-5; 9 bases are shared with TRBD1. Germline CDR1 is GTSNPN and CDR2 is SVGIG (reference sequence). Germline trimming cut 1 base from V and 2 bases from J; bases unmatched to any gene: 6. CDR3 length equals 16 residues. CDR3 loop: CAWSDRGRVGNQPQHF. DNA of the CDR3: TGTGCCTGGAGTGACAGGGGGCGAGTGGGCAATCAGCCCCAGCATTTT.

The chain recombines TRBV28 with TRBJ1-4; 7 nucleotides line up with TRBD1. The CDR3 contains 13 residues. Unmatched junction bases numbered 5, after V lost 6 bases and J lost 7 bases. Per the germline V gene, CDR1 is MDHEN and CDR2 is SYDVKM. CDR3 DNA sequence: TGTGCCAGCAGACAGGGGTTTTCTGAAAAACTGTTTTTT. This codes for CASRQGFSEKLFF.

This clone showed up just a few times. The gene calls are TRBV19 and TRBJ1-6, with TRBD1 matching over 7 bases. CDR3 size: 13 residues. Losses at the gene ends were 8 bases for V and 8 bases for J; bases not matched to a gene: 6. Germline values: CDR1 LNHDA, CDR2 SQIVND (reference sequence). The CDR3 nucleotides are TGTGCCAGTTCAGACAGGGCACATTCACCCCTCCACTTT. Translated, it gives CASSDRAHSPLHF. The complete variable domain, with remaining parts taken from reference TRBV19 and TRBJ1-6, reads DGGITQSPKYLFRKEGQNVTLSCEQNLNHDAMYWYRQDPGQGLRLIYYSQIVNDFQKGDIAEGYSVSREKKESFPLTVTSAQKNPTAFYLCASSDRAHSPLHFGNGTRLTVT.

The J gene is TRBJ2-7, the V gene TRBV27; TRBD1 matches at 8 bases. CDR3 length: 15 amino acids. V was clipped by 4 bases and J by 9 bases; unmatched bases: 14. Germline V gives CDR1 MNHEY, CDR2 SMNVEV (reference sequence). The CDR3 loop reads CASSSGQGGARGQYF. For the CDR3, the DNA is TGTGCCAGCAGTTCTGGACAGGGTGGGGCGAGGGGGCAGTACTTC.

There are a few counts of this clone. The J gene is TRBJ1-1, the V gene TRBV7-8; D possibly corresponds to TRBD1 (5 bases). V was clipped by 5 bases and J by 6 bases, with 10 bases between them. The CDR3 totals 12 residues. Germline lookup yields CDR1 SGHVS and CDR2 FQNEAQ. CDR3 in amino acids: CASSRAGSEAFF. In DNA form, the CDR3 reads TGTGCCAGCAGCCGCGCAGGGTCTGAAGCTTTCTTT. The variable domain in full, completed from reference TRBV7-8 and TRBJ1-1, reads GAGVSQSPRYKVAKRGQDVALRCDPISGHVSLFWYQQALGQGPEFLTYFQNEAQLDKSGLPSDRFFAERPEGSVSTLKIQRTQQEDSAVYLCASSRAGSEAFFGQGTRLTVV.

This chain uses TRBV29-1 with TRBJ1-2, with D tentatively TRBD1 (6 bases). The CDR3 is 14 residues long. The ends were cut back, 2 bases at V and 3 bases at J, with 13 bases in the middle. CDR1 is SQVTM, CDR2 ANQGSEA, per germline. CDR3 DNA: TGCAGCGTTGAAAGGACAGCTCCCTACTATGGCTACACCTTC. Translation: CSVERTAPYYGYTF.

The chain joins TRBV4-1 to TRBJ2-3, with D possibly being TRBD1 (6 bases). Per germline, CDR1 MGHRA and CDR2 YSYEKL. V lost 3 bases and J lost 2, with 9 bases in between. The CDR3 extends over 14 amino acids. DNA of the CDR3: TGCGCCAGCAGCCAGGGGGCAGACACAGATACGCAGTATTTT. The encoded protein is CASSQGADTDTQYF.

The V gene is TRBV4-1, the J gene TRBJ1-1; a weak D match, TRBD1 (5 bases). Germline assignment: CDR1 MGHRA and CDR2 YSYEKL. CDR3 length: 15 amino acids. With 1 base removed from V and 5 bases from J, the gap between germline ends came to 14 bases. CDR3 amino acids: CASSQGWGEWTEAFF. The CDR3, as DNA: TGCGCCAGCAGCCAAGGGTGGGGCGAGTGGACTGAAGCTTTCTTT.

In this sample, this clone turned up once. Here the CDR3 DNA reads TGTGCCAGCAGTTTTCGGGGGGATGAGCAGTTCTTC. It is translated as CASSFRGDEQFF. The gene calls are TRBV27 and TRBJ2-1; 7 bases are a match to TRBD2. V was pared by 3 bases and J by 8 bases, with 1 base of the junction left unmatched. From germline, CDR1 is MNHEY and CDR2 SMNVEV (reference sequence). CDR3 length: 12 residues.